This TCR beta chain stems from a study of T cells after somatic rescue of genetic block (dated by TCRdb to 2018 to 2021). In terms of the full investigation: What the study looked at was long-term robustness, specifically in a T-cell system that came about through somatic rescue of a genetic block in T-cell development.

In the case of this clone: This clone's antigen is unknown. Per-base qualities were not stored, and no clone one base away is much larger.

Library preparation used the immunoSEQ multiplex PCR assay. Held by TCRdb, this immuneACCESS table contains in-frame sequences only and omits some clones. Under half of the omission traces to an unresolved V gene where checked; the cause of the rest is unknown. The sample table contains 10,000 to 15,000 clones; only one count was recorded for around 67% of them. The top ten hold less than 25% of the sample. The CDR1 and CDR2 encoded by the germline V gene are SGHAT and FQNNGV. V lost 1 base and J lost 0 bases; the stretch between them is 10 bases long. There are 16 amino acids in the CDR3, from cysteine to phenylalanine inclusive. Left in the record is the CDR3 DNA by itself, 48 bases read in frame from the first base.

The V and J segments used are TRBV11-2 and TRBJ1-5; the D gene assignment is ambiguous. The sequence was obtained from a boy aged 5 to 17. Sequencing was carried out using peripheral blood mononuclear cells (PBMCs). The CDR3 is CASSLGSDYSNQPQHF. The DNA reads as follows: TGTGCCAGCAGCTTAGGTTCGGATTATAGCAATCAGCCCCAGCATTTT.